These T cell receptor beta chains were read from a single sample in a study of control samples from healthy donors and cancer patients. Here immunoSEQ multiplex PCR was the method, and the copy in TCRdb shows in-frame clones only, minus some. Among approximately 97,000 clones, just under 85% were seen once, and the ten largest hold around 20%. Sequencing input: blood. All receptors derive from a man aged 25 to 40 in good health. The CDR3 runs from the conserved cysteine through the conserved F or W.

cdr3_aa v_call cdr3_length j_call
CASSKVLTRPGGNTIYF TRBV21-1 17 TRBJ1-3
CASSLWSGQGLGNTEAFF TRBV27 18 TRBJ1-1
CASTERTGHTDTQYF TRBV9 15 TRBJ2-3
CASSFDRALEEQYF TRBV11-2 14 TRBJ2-7
CAISDRTGINSPLHF TRBV10-3 15 TRBJ1-6
CATSSSGRDYGYTF TRBV15 14 TRBJ1-2
CASRGTGDSNQPQHF TRBV6-5 15 TRBJ1-5
CAWNEGHRNTEAFF TRBV30 14 TRBJ1-1
CAWSPGQGATSGANVLTF TRBV30 18 TRBJ2-6
CAWSQTDHVYYGYTF TRBV30 15 TRBJ1-2
CASSLAGAKNIQYF TRBV3-1/TRBV3-2 14 TRBJ2-4
CASSIGGGEAFF TRBV19 12 TRBJ1-1
CASSQDTGSFTDTQYF TRBV14 16 TRBJ2-3
CASSPGGPGANVLTF TRBV7-6 15 TRBJ2-6
CSVGQGVDEAFF TRBV29-1 12 TRBJ1-1
CASSLAVAGDEKFF TRBV5-1 14 TRBJ2-1
CASSLTSEQFF TRBV12-3/TRBV12-4 11 TRBJ2-1
CASSPFGRAAANYGYTF TRBV28 17 TRBJ1-2
CAIKLADYGYTF TRBV10-3 12 TRBJ1-2
CASSLRRPPNQPQHF TRBV28 15 TRBJ1-5
CASSLHPTGELFF TRBV19 13 TRBJ2-2
CAWSEGQGWAQAFF TRBV30 14 TRBJ1-1
CASSYVGNGYTF TRBV6-6 12 TRBJ1-2
CAISQGQGASGNTIYF TRBV10-3 16 TRBJ1-3
CASSQTSGGAETQYF TRBV11-2 15 TRBJ2-5
CASSEAVLAGGAGQFF TRBV6-1 16 TRBJ2-1
CASSIATLANYGYTF TRBV28 15 TRBJ1-2
CASSRTGGASNYGYTF TRBV7-2 16 TRBJ1-2
CASSHQGGSFGSGNTIYF TRBV7-9 18 TRBJ1-3
CASSIQFSTEKLFF TRBV19 14 TRBJ1-4
CASREFLSRREAFF TRBV28 14 TRBJ1-1
CASSGEGGSPLHF TRBV2 13 TRBJ1-6
CASGLVAGATEAFF TRBV12-5 14 TRBJ1-1
CASSLDIGELFF TRBV5-1 12 TRBJ2-2
CASGIDRDRPQHF TRBV19 13 TRBJ1-5
CACPGAENTEAFF TRBV12-2 13 TRBJ1-1
CAWSVPNSPLHF TRBV30 12 TRBJ1-6
CASSDADSYGYTF TRBV6-4 13 TRBJ1-2
CASSASGPKNEQFF TRBV9 14 TRBJ2-1
CASKELGSGGPFYEQYF TRBV27 17 TRBJ2-7
CSVEDHKGDTF TRBV29-1 11 TRBJ1-2
CASSTDGSPLHF TRBV11-2 12 TRBJ1-6
CATSRELALEQYF TRBV15 13 TRBJ2-7
CASSFSPGNGYTF TRBV7-6 13 TRBJ1-2
CASSPTRTGELFF TRBV11-3 13 TRBJ2-2
CASSQRDRGYEQYF TRBV3-1/TRBV3-2 14 TRBJ2-7
CASSRDGYNQPQHF TRBV5-6 14 TRBJ1-5
CASSTRQGILENQPQHF TRBV19 17 TRBJ1-5
CASSLRTGESYNEQFF TRBV5-6 16 TRBJ2-1